Listed below are T cell receptor beta chains from one sample, sequenced in a study of blood T cell repertoires in COVID-19. Repertoires were generated with immunoSEQ multiplex PCR, while TCRdb's copy carries only in-frame clones and drops some. The sample contains roughly 120,000 clones, less than 85% of which appear only once. The sequencing input was peripheral blood. Source of these receptors: a human donor in a cohort sampled during active or convalescent COVID-19. Both conserved end residues are part of each CDR3. The D gene is left open where the match is weak. Size is stated for part of the rows, as once, few or many counts, or as a class when the clone is expanded.

J gene	D gene	V gene	clone size	CDR3 protein	CDR3 DNA
TRBJ1-6	NA	TRBV6-2/TRBV6-3	NA	CASSYQLLNSPLHF	TGTGCCAGCAGTTACCAACTATTGAATTCACCCCTCCACTTT
TRBJ1-1	NA	TRBV11-2	once	CASSLVSGINTEAFF	TGTGCCAGCTCCCTAGTGTCGGGGATCAACACTGAAGCTTTCTTT
TRBJ2-7	TRBD2	TRBV28	NA	CASSSYTIPGLAGDLEQYF	TGTGCCAGCAGTTCTTATACGATTCCTGGACTAGCGGGAGATCTCGAGCAGTACTTC
TRBJ1-5	NA	TRBV18	once	CASSPPGDSNQPQHF	TGTGCCAGCTCACCACCAGGGGATAGCAATCAGCCCCAGCATTTT
TRBJ2-1	TRBD2	TRBV5-1	NA	CASSLDGTNYNEQFF	TGCGCCAGCAGCTTAGACGGGACTAACTACAATGAGCAGTTCTTC
TRBJ2-2	NA	TRBV16	NA	CASSPFWQGNTGELFF	TGTGCCAGCAGCCCCTTTTGGCAGGGAAACACCGGGGAGCTGTTTTTT
TRBJ2-3	TRBD2	TRBV11-2	NA	CASSLIAGVMIHTQYF	TGTGCCAGCAGCTTAATAGCGGGAGTTATGATTCATACGCAGTATTTT
TRBJ2-1	TRBD2	TRBV6-5	NA	CASSKGLGLVDEQFF	TGTGCCAGCAGTAAGGGACTAGGCCTTGTCGATGAGCAGTTCTTC
TRBJ1-1	TRBD1	TRBV5-4	NA	CASSADRGWTEAFF	TGTGCCAGCAGCGCCGACAGGGGTTGGACTGAAGCTTTCTTT
TRBJ1-5	NA	TRBV2	NA	CASSRGRPPSNQPQHF	TGTGCCAGCAGCCGGGGGAGGCCCCCGTCCAATCAGCCCCAGCATTTT
TRBJ1-3	TRBD1	TRBV7-2	few	CASSLVGGQAGNTIYF	TGTGCCAGCAGCTTAGTGGGGGGACAGGCTGGAAACACCATATATTTT
TRBJ2-5	NA	TRBV11-2	NA	CASSLALGQQETQYF	TGTGCCAGCAGCTTAGCACTGGGGCAGCAAGAGACCCAGTACTTC
TRBJ2-3	NA	TRBV7-2	NA	CASTLGRGRTDTQYF	TGTGCCAGCACCCTAGGGCGGGGTCGCACAGATACGCAGTATTTT
TRBJ1-6	TRBD1	TRBV7-2	few	CASSTRPRQGSSPLHF	TGTGCCAGCAGCACTAGACCCCGACAGGGAAGCTCACCCCTCCACTTT
TRBJ1-2	NA	TRBV5-1	few	CASSLWTDTNYGYTF	TGCGCCAGCAGCTTATGGACAGACACTAACTATGGCTACACCTTC
TRBJ1-4	TRBD1	TRBV5-4	NA	CASSRTGGATNEKLFF	TGTGCCAGCAGCAGGACAGGGGGGGCAACTAATGAAAAACTGTTTTTT
TRBJ1-4	NA	TRBV6-6	once	CASSYSRGLSEKLFF	TGTGCCAGCAGTTACTCGAGAGGGCTTTCTGAAAAACTGTTTTTT
TRBJ2-5	TRBD2	TRBV10-3	once	CAIRGLFPETQYF	TGTGCCATCAGGGGACTATTTCCGGAGACCCAGTACTTC
TRBJ2-7	NA	TRBV4-3	NA	CASSQVVRTSSYEQYF	TGCGCCAGCAGCCAAGTTGTACGGACAAGCTCCTACGAGCAGTACTTC
TRBJ2-2	TRBD2	TRBV3-1/TRBV3-2	NA	CASSQAFSWTSIGELFF	TGTGCCAGCAGCCAAGCATTTAGCTGGACTAGCATTGGGGAGCTGTTTTTT
TRBJ2-1	TRBD2	TRBV19	NA	CASSIVGGGYNEQFF	TGTGCCAGTAGTATAGTTGGCGGGGGTTACAATGAGCAGTTCTTC
TRBJ1-1	NA	TRBV6-4	NA	CASSAALGLGEAFF	TGTGCCAGCAGTGCCGCCCTCGGGTTAGGAGAAGCTTTCTTT
TRBJ2-7	NA	TRBV3-1/TRBV3-2	NA	CASSQDRRSTYEQYF	TGTGCCAGCAGCCAAGATAGGAGGTCCACCTACGAGCAGTACTTC
TRBJ1-2	TRBD1	TRBV5-6	NA	CASSLGTGGYGYTF	TGTGCCAGCAGCTTGGGGACAGGGGGCTACGGCTACACCTTC
TRBJ1-4	TRBD1	TRBV19	NA	CASSTSTGWREKLFF	TGTGCCAGTAGTACCTCGACAGGGTGGAGGGAAAAACTGTTTTTT
TRBJ2-5	TRBD2	TRBV23-1	NA	CASSQSVNGEGSFAVLETQYF	TGCGCCAGCAGTCAATCAGTCAATGGGGAGGGTTCCTTTGCAGTCTTGGAGACCCAGTACTTC
TRBJ1-6	NA	TRBV27	NA	CASSPSWRVGNSPLHF	TGTGCCAGCAGTCCCTCCTGGAGGGTGGGTAATTCACCCCTCCACTTT
TRBJ2-5	TRBD2	TRBV7-2	NA	CASSPAGRGETQYF	TGTGCCAGCAGTCCCGCGGGGAGGGGAGAGACCCAGTACTTC
TRBJ1-1	NA	TRBV4-1	NA	CASSLPSGRGTEAFF	TGCGCCAGCAGCCTACCCTCAGGGAGGGGGACTGAAGCTTTCTTT
TRBJ2-3	NA	TRBV6-2/TRBV6-3	NA	CASSYSAVTDTQYF	TGTGCCAGCAGTTACTCTGCGGTCACAGATACGCAGTATTTT
TRBJ2-3	NA	TRBV4-3	once	CASSQDGLAADTQYF	TGCGCCAGCAGCCAAGATGGGTTAGCGGCAGATACGCAGTATTTT
TRBJ1-2	NA	TRBV20-1	NA	CSASPGLGGYTF	TGCAGTGCTAGTCCTGGTTTGGGCGGCTACACCTTC
TRBJ2-1	NA	TRBV5-1	few	CASSLRRGGYNEQFF	TGCGCCAGCAGCTTGCGCAGGGGCGGCTACAATGAGCAGTTCTTC
TRBJ2-6	TRBD1	TRBV28	NA	CASSSRGRLGANVLTF	TGTGCCAGCAGTTCCAGGGGGCGTCTTGGGGCCAACGTCCTGACTTTC
TRBJ1-4	NA	TRBV7-2	NA	CASSPPGAGGEKLFF	TGTGCCAGCAGCCCCCCTGGGGCCGGGGGTGAAAAACTGTTTTTT
TRBJ2-2	NA	TRBV29-1	once	CSVEEESAGELFF	TGCAGCGTTGAGGAGGAAAGCGCCGGGGAGCTGTTTTTT
TRBJ1-2	NA	TRBV10-3	NA	CAIKGGGEANYGYTF	TGTGCCATCAAGGGCGGGGGGGAAGCTAACTATGGCTACACCTTC
TRBJ1-6	NA	TRBV19	NA	CASTATGRVNSPLHF	TGTGCCAGTACCGCGACAGGCCGGGTTAATTCACCCCTCCACTTT
TRBJ2-7	TRBD2	TRBV10-2	few	CASSDPGTRGYEQYF	TGCGCCAGCAGTGACCCCGGGACTAGAGGCTACGAGCAGTACTTC
TRBJ1-1	TRBD1	TRBV9	NA	CASSPHRGLNTEAFF	TGTGCCAGCAGCCCCCACAGGGGGCTGAACACTGAAGCTTTCTTT
TRBJ2-5	NA	TRBV19	NA	CAHPAAEPGETQYF	TGTGCCCATCCCGCGGCAGAACCGGGGGAGACCCAGTACTTC
TRBJ2-1	TRBD1	TRBV7-9	NA	CASSGPTGGTYNEQFF	TGTGCCAGCAGCGGTCCGACAGGGGGAACCTACAATGAGCAGTTCTTC
TRBJ2-5	TRBD1	TRBV4-2	many	CASSGTDQETQYF	TGTGCCAGCAGCGGGACAGACCAAGAGACCCAGTACTTC
TRBJ2-1	NA	TRBV7-2	NA	CASSPQGGVTYNEQFF	TGTGCCAGCAGCCCACAGGGAGGGGTAACCTACAATGAGCAGTTCTTC
TRBJ2-7	NA	TRBV6-5	NA	CASRSYEQYF	TGTGCCAGCAGATCATACGAGCAGTACTTC
TRBJ1-1	TRBD1	TRBV5-6	NA	CASSLGAGTGTTEAFF	TGTGCCAGCAGCTTGGGGGCTGGGACAGGAACCACTGAAGCTTTCTTT